The 21 T cell receptor beta chains reported below all come from one sample, sequenced in a study of T cell clusters in autoimmune cytopenias. Some 38,000 genome equivalents of blood DNA were amplified for TRB. Multiplex touch-down PCR amplified TRB using TRB-A and TRB-B pools in one tube. TCRdb re-called the multiplex PCR reads and shows each CDR3 protein once, DNA omitted. The table for this sample gives 3,500 or so distinct CDR3 sequences. The sequenced sample consisted of peripheral blood. These receptors all stem from a human donor with an autoimmune cytopenia, with autoimmune hepatitis or in good health (not recorded which).

In terms of frequency, this clonotype is medium-sized. This chain uses TRBV12-3 or TRBV12-4 with TRBJ2-2. The CDR3 runs 12 residues. CDR3 in amino acids: CASTHRTGELFF.

Considering frequency, this clonotype is medium-sized. V gene TRBV7-2 combines with J gene TRBJ2-2; checking the TCRdb D call of TRBD1 is not possible without DNA. Germline-derived CDR1 and CDR2 are SGHTA and FQGNSA. The CDR3 spans 16 residues. CDR3 sequence: CASSLGQGGHTGELFF.

The V call is TRBV2, the J call TRBJ1-1; the TRBD1 assignment by TCRdb is unverifiable without DNA. The CDR3 totals 13 residues. The germline V gene has CDR1 SNHLY and CDR2 FYNNEI. The CDR3 is CASSEAKTGKAFF.

By frequency, this clonotype is medium-sized. V usage is TRBV19 and J usage is TRBJ2-7; with no DNA, the TCRdb D assignment of TRBD1 cannot be verified. The germline CDR1 and CDR2 sequences are LNHDA and SQIVND (reference sequence). This CDR3 region has 15 residues. The chain's CDR3 is CASSRRGERTYEQYF.

The gene calls are TRBV9 and TRBJ2-3; there is no DNA to check the TCRdb D call of TRBD2. Germline V gene lookup returns CDR1 SGDLS and CDR2 YYNGEE. The length of the CDR3 is 12 residues. The CDR3 sequence is CASSNAGDTQYF.

This clonotype is called medium-sized based on its frequency. This sequence joins TRBV15 and TRBJ1-2. The CDR3 contains 16 residues. CDR1 is LNHNV, CDR2 YYDKDF, per germline (reference sequence). CDR3 region: CATSRGLGRGNYGYTF.

Its frequency marks this clonotype as medium-sized (0.01 to 0.1%). J is TRBJ2-5 and V is TRBV6-5; TCRdb proposes TRBD1, but this gene call is untestable without DNA. Per the germline V gene, CDR1 is MNHEY and CDR2 is SVGAGI. The CDR3 spans 16 residues. The CDR3: CASSYQAELKGGTQYF.

The CDR3 sequence: CATWGPSGTQYF. The chain uses TRBV27 and TRBJ2-5; without DNA, the TCRdb call of TRBD2 cannot be checked. CDR3 length equals 12 residues. Germline lookup yields CDR1 MNHEY and CDR2 SMNVEV (reference sequence).

Considering frequency, this clonotype is medium-sized (0.01 to 0.1%). The gene calls are TRBV30 and TRBJ2-3; the TCRdb D gene call, TRBD2, has no DNA to confirm it. Germline V gives CDR1 GTSNPN, CDR2 SVGIG (reference sequence). The CDR3 is 17 residues long. CDR3 amino acids: CAWSVLADPRRTDTQYF. Looking up the rest from reference TRBV30 and TRBJ2-3 gives the full variable domain: SQTIHQWPATLVQPVGSPLSLECTVEGTSNPNLYWYRQAAGRGLQLLFYSVGIGQISSEVPQNLSASRPQDRQFILSSKKLLLSDSGFYLCAWSVLADPRRTDTQYFGPGTRLTVL.

The chain joins TRBV10-3 to TRBJ1-6; TCRdb calls TRBD1, which cannot be checked without DNA. The germline CDR1 and CDR2 sequences are ENHRY and SYGVKD. The CDR3 loop spans 14 amino acids. CDR3 sequence: CAISEGGYNSPLHF.

This clonotype is medium-sized (0.01 to 0.1%) by frequency. CDR3 residues: CASKAGNYGYTF. The chain has TRBV19 and TRBJ1-2; TCRdb lists TRBD1, though no DNA is available to test this call. CDR1 and CDR2 from the germline V gene are LNHDA and SQIVND (reference sequence). There are 12 residues in the CDR3.

Frequency places this clonotype as medium-sized. The rearrangement joins TRBV5-1 to TRBJ1-5; no DNA is available, so the TRBD1 call from TCRdb remains unchecked. This CDR3 is 15 amino acids long. The germline gives CDR1 SGHRS, CDR2 YFSETQ. The CDR3 loop reads CASSPGQGSNQPQHF.

This clonotype is labeled medium-sized based on frequency. The V gene is TRBV6-5, the J gene TRBJ2-7. Germline V gives CDR1 MNHEY, CDR2 SVGAGI. This CDR3 contains 14 residues. CDR3 amino acids: CASSETGTAYEQYF.

Frequency places this clonotype as medium-sized. The chain combines TRBV30 with TRBJ2-7; TCRdb calls TRBD1, which cannot be checked without DNA. CDR1 GTSNPN and CDR2 SVGIG come from the germline V gene (reference sequence). The CDR3 sequence is 11 residues long. The CDR3 is CAWSGTVVQYF.

This clonotype is identified as medium-sized from frequency. The chain uses TRBV19 and TRBJ2-1; TCRdb's D call, TRBD1, is unchecked because there is no DNA. Per the germline V gene, CDR1 is LNHDA and CDR2 is SQIVND (reference sequence). The CDR3 spans 14 residues. The CDR3: CASSTGTGYNEQFF.

This sequence joins TRBV4-1 and TRBJ2-3; TCRdb picks TRBD2, but there is no DNA to check that call. This CDR3 is 17 amino acids long. Looked up from germline, CDR1 is MGHRA and CDR2 is YSYEKL. This CDR3 is CASSQDRTSGRSDTQYF.

The chain is built from TRBV20-1 and TRBJ2-3; TCRdb calls TRBD2, which cannot be checked without DNA. Looked up from germline, CDR1 is DFQATT and CDR2 is SNEGSKA (reference sequence). CDR3 length: 13 residues. CDR3 sequence: CSADGLTSDTQYF.

This clonotype registers medium-sized (0.01 to 0.1%) by frequency. CDR3 protein: CSAQRTGRTEAFF. The rearrangement joins TRBV20-1 to TRBJ1-1; the TCRdb call, TRBD1, lacks DNA for checking. The CDR3 has 13 amino acids. Germline values: CDR1 DFQATT, CDR2 SNEGSKA (reference sequence).

Considering frequency, this clonotype is medium-sized. V gene TRBV20-1 combines with J gene TRBJ2-5; TCRdb reports TRBD2, a call that lacks DNA to check it against. This CDR3 has 14 residues. Germline V lookup: CDR1 DFQATT, CDR2 SNEGSKA (reference sequence). CDR3 loop: CSARGTSGQETQYF.

V usage is TRBV6-6 and J usage is TRBJ2-1; TCRdb selects TRBD2, and the lack of DNA leaves this call unchecked. CDR1 and CDR2 (germline): MNHNY, SVGAGI (reference sequence). The CDR3 covers 15 residues. The CDR3 reads CASSYSGSLYNEQFF.

This clonotype is called medium-sized based on its frequency. The chain joins TRBV15 to TRBJ2-6; TCRdb designates TRBD2, a call that cannot be tested without DNA. This CDR3 is 15 amino acids long. Germline CDR1 LNHNV, CDR2 YYDKDF (reference sequence). The CDR3 region is CATSRRTAGANVLTF.